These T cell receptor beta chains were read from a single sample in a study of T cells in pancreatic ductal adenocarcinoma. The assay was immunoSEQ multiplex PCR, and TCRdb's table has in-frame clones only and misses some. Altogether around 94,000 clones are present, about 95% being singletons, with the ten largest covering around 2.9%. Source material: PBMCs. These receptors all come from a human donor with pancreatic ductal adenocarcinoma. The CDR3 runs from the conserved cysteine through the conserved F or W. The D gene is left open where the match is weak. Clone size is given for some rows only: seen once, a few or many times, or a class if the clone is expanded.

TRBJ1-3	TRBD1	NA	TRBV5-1	CASSPVTGDNGNTIYF	TGCGCCAGCAGTCCTGTAACAGGGGACAATGGAAACACCATATATTTT
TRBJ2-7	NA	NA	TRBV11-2	CASSLNTAYEQYF	TGTGCCAGCAGCTTAAACACAGCCTACGAGCAGTACTTC
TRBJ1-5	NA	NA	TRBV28	CASSEDSGNQPQHF	TGTGCCAGCAGTGAAGACTCCGGCAATCAGCCCCAGCATTTT
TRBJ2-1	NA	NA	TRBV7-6	CASSLGGVGSYNEQFF	TGTGCCAGCAGCTTAGGGGGGGTTGGTTCCTACAATGAGCAGTTCTTC
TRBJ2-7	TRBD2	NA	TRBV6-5	CASSYAGGPGYEQYF	TGTGCCAGCAGTTACGCGGGAGGGCCCGGATACGAGCAGTACTTC
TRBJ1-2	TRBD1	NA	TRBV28	CASSQDRRYGYTF	TGTGCCAGCAGCCAGGACAGGAGGTATGGCTACACCTTC
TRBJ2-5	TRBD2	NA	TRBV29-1	CSVDRLAGGETQYF	TGCAGCGTTGATAGACTAGCGGGAGGGGAGACCCAGTACTTC
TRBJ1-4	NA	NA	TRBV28	CASKRAGVNEKLFF	TGTGCCAGCAAAAGGGCGGGGGTTAATGAAAAACTGTTTTTT
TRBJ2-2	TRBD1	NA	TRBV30	CASTGGARGGELFF	TGTGCCTCGACAGGGGGCGCGAGGGGCGGGGAGCTGTTTTTT
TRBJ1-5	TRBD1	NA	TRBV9	CASSEGTGGDQPQHF	TGTGCCAGCAGCGAGGGGACAGGAGGGGATCAGCCCCAGCATTTT
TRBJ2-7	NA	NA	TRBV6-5	CASSTDSLQYF	TGTGCCAGCAGTACGGACAGTTTGCAGTACTTC
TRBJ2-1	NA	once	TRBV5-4	CASSFGGSSYNEQFF	TGTGCCAGCAGCTTCGGGGGAAGCTCCTACAATGAGCAGTTCTTC
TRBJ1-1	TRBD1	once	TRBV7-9	CASSLATGDTEAFF	TGTGCCAGCAGCTTAGCGACAGGGGACACTGAAGCTTTCTTT
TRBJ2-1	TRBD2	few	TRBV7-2	CASSLDSGRWNEQFF	TGTGCCAGCAGCTTAGACAGCGGGAGGTGGAATGAGCAGTTCTTC
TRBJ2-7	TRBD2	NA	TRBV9	CASSRDLGGYEQYF	TGTGCCAGCAGCAGGGACCTCGGGGGGTACGAGCAGTACTTC
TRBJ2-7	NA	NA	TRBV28	CASRTDSGRIEQYF	TGTGCCAGCAGAACGGACTCCGGACGAATCGAGCAGTACTTC
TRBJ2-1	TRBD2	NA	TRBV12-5	CASGLVLGLAGPEQFF	TGTGCTAGTGGTTTGGTACTGGGACTAGCGGGACCTGAGCAGTTCTTC
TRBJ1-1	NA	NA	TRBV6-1	CASGSPGMGAWAFF	TGTGCCAGCGGGTCACCAGGGATGGGGGCGTGGGCTTTCTTT
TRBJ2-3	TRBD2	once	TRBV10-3	CAISPGLAGLTDTQYF	TGTGCCATCAGTCCCGGACTAGCGGGGCTCACAGATACGCAGTATTTT
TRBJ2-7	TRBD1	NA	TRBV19	CASTETGTGAYEQYF	TGTGCCAGTACTGAGACCGGGACAGGGGCCTACGAGCAGTACTTC
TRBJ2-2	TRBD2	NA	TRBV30	CAWSSGRVRTGELFF	TGTGCCTGGAGCAGCGGGAGAGTTCGCACCGGGGAGCTGTTTTTT
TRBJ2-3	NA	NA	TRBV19	CATSPTGDSTDTQYF	TGTGCCACCTCTCCTACGGGGGATAGCACAGATACGCAGTATTTT
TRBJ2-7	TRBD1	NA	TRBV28	CASRRQGGSYEQYF	TGTGCCAGCAGACGACAGGGTGGGTCCTACGAGCAGTACTTC
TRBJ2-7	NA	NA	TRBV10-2	CASSEQGGIYEQYF	TGCGCCAGCAGTGAGCAAGGGGGTATATACGAGCAGTACTTC
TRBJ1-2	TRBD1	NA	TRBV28	CASSSPQGTAYGYTF	TGTGCCAGCAGTTCCCCACAGGGGACCGCCTATGGCTACACCTTC
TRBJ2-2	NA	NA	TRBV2	CASSLRRDGGELFF	TGTGCCAGCAGTCTAAGGCGGGACGGCGGGGAGCTGTTTTTT
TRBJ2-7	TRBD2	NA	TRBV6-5	CASSSAGGMEQYF	TGTGCCAGCAGCTCAGCGGGAGGTATGGAGCAGTACTTC
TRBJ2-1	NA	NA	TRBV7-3	CASSFSGNNEQFF	TGTGCCAGCAGCTTTTCAGGCAACAATGAGCAGTTCTTC
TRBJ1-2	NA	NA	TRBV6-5	CASSYPSGYGYTF	TGTGCCAGCAGTTACCCTTCAGGCTATGGCTACACCTTC
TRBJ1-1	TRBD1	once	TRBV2	CASSGTGGLAFF	TGTGCCAGCAGCGGGACAGGGGGCTTAGCTTTCTTT
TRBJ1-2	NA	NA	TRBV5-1	CASSLSSDYGYTF	TGCGCCAGCAGCTTGAGCTCGGACTATGGCTACACCTTC
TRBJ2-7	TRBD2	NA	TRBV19	CASSNSEGRAYEQYF	TGTGCCAGTAGTAACTCGGAAGGGAGGGCCTACGAGCAGTACTTC
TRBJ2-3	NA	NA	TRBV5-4	CASSEGSGTHTDTQYF	TGTGCCAGCAGCGAAGGGAGCGGGACACACACAGATACGCAGTATTTT